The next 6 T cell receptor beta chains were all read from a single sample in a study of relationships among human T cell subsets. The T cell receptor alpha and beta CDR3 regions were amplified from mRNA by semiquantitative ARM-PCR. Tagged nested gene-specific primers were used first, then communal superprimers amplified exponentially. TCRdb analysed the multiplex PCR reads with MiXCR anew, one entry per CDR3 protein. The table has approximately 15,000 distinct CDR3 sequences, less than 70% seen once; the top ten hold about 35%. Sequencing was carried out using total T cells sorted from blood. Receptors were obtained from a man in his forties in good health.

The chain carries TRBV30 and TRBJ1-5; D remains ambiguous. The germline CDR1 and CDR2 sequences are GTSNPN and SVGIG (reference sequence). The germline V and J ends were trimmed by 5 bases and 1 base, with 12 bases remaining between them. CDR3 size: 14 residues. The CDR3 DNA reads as TGTGCCTGGGCAACAGTGGGCAGCAATCAGCCCCAGCATTTT. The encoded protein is CAWATVGSNQPQHF.

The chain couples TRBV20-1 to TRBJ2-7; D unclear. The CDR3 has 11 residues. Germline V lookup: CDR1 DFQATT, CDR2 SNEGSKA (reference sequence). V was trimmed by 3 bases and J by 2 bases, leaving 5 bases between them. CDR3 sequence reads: CSASQTYEQYF. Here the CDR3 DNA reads TGCAGTGCTAGTCAAACCTACGAGCAGTACTTC.

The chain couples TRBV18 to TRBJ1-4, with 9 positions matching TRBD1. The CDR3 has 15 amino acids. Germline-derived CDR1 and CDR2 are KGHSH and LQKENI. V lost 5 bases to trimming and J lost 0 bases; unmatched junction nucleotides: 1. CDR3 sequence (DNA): TGTGCCAGCTCAGGACAGGGGACAACTAATGAAAAACTGTTTTTT. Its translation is CASSGQGTTNEKLFF.

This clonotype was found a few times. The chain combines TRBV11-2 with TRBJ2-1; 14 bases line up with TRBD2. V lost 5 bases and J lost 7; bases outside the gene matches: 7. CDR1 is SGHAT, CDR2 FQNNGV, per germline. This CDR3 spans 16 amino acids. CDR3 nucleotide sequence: TGTGCCAGCAGCCCGAGAGGACTAGCGGGGGGTAATGAGCAGTTCTTC. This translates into CASSPRGLAGGNEQFF.

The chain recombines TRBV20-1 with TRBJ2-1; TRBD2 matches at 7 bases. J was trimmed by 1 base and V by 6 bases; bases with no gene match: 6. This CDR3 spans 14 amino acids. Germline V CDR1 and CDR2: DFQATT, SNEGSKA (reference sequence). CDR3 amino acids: CSATPAGSYNEQFF. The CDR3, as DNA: TGCAGTGCCACTCCAGCGGGGTCCTACAATGAGCAGTTCTTC.

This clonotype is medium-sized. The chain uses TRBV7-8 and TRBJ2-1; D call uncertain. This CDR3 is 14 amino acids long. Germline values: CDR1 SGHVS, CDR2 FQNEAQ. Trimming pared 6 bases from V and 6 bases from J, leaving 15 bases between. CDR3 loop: CASSLGSRTNEQFF. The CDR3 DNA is TGTGCCAGCAGTCTAGGGTCCAGGACCAATGAGCAGTTCTTC.